A selection of T cell receptor beta chains follows, all from one sample in a study of shared clonotypes between healthy human individuals. The protocol was immunoSEQ multiplex PCR, while the TCRdb copy is restricted to in-frame clones and leaves out a portion. The table records about 2.4 million clones, just over 90% of them present only once. Sequencing used naive CD4+ T cells sorted from blood. The source of these receptors is a man aged 18 to 35 in good health. Both conserved end residues are part of each CDR3. A D gene is named only where the DNA matches it firmly. Size is stated for part of the rows, as once, few or many counts, or as a class when the clone is expanded.

D gene: TRBD1
J gene: TRBJ2-3
clone size: -
V gene: TRBV6-6
CDR3 protein: CASSTTGTGLYF
CDR3 DNA: TGTGCCAGCAGTACCACCGGGACAGGGCTGTATTTT

D gene: -
J gene: TRBJ1-5
clone size: -
V gene: TRBV6-1
CDR3 protein: CASTIGVRQPQHF
CDR3 DNA: TGTGCCAGCACCATAGGGGTTCGTCAGCCCCAGCATTTT

D gene: -
J gene: TRBJ2-3
clone size: -
V gene: TRBV18
CDR3 protein: CASSPLSRDRTDTQYF
CDR3 DNA: TGTGCCAGCTCACCACTGAGCAGGGACCGCACAGATACGCAGTATTTT

D gene: -
J gene: TRBJ1-3
clone size: -
V gene: TRBV4-2
CDR3 protein: CASSQEYGNTIYF
CDR3 DNA: TGTGCCAGCAGCCAAGAATATGGAAACACCATATATTTT

D gene: -
J gene: TRBJ2-5
clone size: -
V gene: TRBV11-2
CDR3 protein: CASSLSQGSKETQYF
CDR3 DNA: TGTGCCAGCAGCTTAAGTCAGGGGAGTAAAGAGACCCAGTACTTC

D gene: TRBD1
J gene: TRBJ1-5
clone size: -
V gene: TRBV28
CDR3 protein: CAAVSGQGDNQPQHF
CDR3 DNA: TGTGCCGCCGTTTCGGGGCAGGGGGACAATCAGCCCCAGCATTTT

D gene: -
J gene: TRBJ2-5
clone size: -
V gene: TRBV27
CDR3 protein: CASSLQVRGETQYF
CDR3 DNA: TGTGCCAGCAGTCTACAGGTCCGAGGGGAGACCCAGTACTTC

D gene: TRBD1
J gene: TRBJ1-4
clone size: -
V gene: TRBV6-1
CDR3 protein: CASEGTGGSNEKLFF
CDR3 DNA: TGTGCCAGTGAGGGGACAGGCGGATCTAATGAAAAACTGTTTTTT

D gene: -
J gene: TRBJ2-7
clone size: -
V gene: TRBV4-3
CDR3 protein: CASSQDAEFSYEQYF
CDR3 DNA: TGCGCCAGCAGCCAAGATGCGGAGTTCTCCTACGAGCAGTACTTC

D gene: -
J gene: TRBJ2-7
clone size: -
V gene: TRBV9
CDR3 protein: CASSEGGGTPSSYEQYF
CDR3 DNA: TGTGCCAGCAGCGAGGGTGGGGGTACCCCCAGCTCCTACGAGCAGTACTTC

D gene: -
J gene: TRBJ1-2
clone size: -
V gene: TRBV10-3
CDR3 protein: CAISELGWPTDGYTF
CDR3 DNA: TGTGCCATCAGTGAATTAGGTTGGCCGACAGATGGCTACACCTTC

D gene: TRBD2
J gene: TRBJ2-1
clone size: once
V gene: TRBV4-2
CDR3 protein: CASSQVMGKISSGFHNEQFF
CDR3 DNA: TGTGCCAGCAGCCAAGTAATGGGGAAGATCTCTAGCGGGTTCCACAATGAGCAGTTCTTC

D gene: -
J gene: TRBJ2-5
clone size: -
V gene: TRBV7-9
CDR3 protein: CASSPSREVYF
CDR3 DNA: TGTGCCAGCAGCCCATCTAGGGAGGTATACTTC

D gene: -
J gene: TRBJ1-2
clone size: -
V gene: TRBV4-1
CDR3 protein: CASSQVPSQASNYGYTF
CDR3 DNA: TGCGCCAGCAGCCAAGTCCCTTCACAGGCGTCTAACTATGGCTACACCTTC

D gene: -
J gene: TRBJ1-5
clone size: -
V gene: TRBV7-8
CDR3 protein: CASSPPNEPYQPQHF
CDR3 DNA: TGTGCCAGCAGCCCCCCGAATGAACCCTATCAGCCCCAGCATTTT

D gene: TRBD1
J gene: TRBJ1-3
clone size: -
V gene: TRBV25-1
CDR3 protein: CASSDRGTGNTIYF
CDR3 DNA: TGTGCCAGCAGTGACAGGGGGACTGGAAACACCATATATTTT

D gene: TRBD1
J gene: TRBJ1-1
clone size: -
V gene: TRBV5-1
CDR3 protein: CASSSGTGRTEAFF
CDR3 DNA: TGCGCCAGCAGCTCCGGGACAGGGCGAACTGAAGCTTTCTTT

D gene: TRBD1
J gene: TRBJ2-3
clone size: -
V gene: TRBV5-1
CDR3 protein: CASSLTGANTDTQYF
CDR3 DNA: TGCGCCAGCAGCCTGACAGGGGCGAACACAGATACGCAGTATTTT

D gene: -
J gene: TRBJ2-7
clone size: -
V gene: TRBV2
CDR3 protein: CASSSASRFREQYEYF
CDR3 DNA: TGTGCCAGCAGTTCGGCTAGTCGTTTTCGCGAGCAGTACGAGTACTTC

D gene: -
J gene: TRBJ2-2
clone size: -
V gene: TRBV5-1
CDR3 protein: CASSISTGNTGELFF
CDR3 DNA: TGCGCCAGCAGCATATCAACAGGGAACACCGGGGAGCTGTTTTTT

D gene: -
J gene: TRBJ2-1
clone size: -
V gene: TRBV5-1
CDR3 protein: CASSLVGSDEQFF
CDR3 DNA: TGCGCCAGCAGCTTGGTTGGGAGCGATGAGCAGTTCTTC

D gene: TRBD1
J gene: TRBJ1-2
clone size: -
V gene: TRBV6-6
CDR3 protein: CASSRTRQGDYGYTF
CDR3 DNA: TGTGCCAGCAGTCGAACCCGACAGGGGGACTATGGCTACACCTTC

D gene: -
J gene: TRBJ1-1
clone size: -
V gene: TRBV29-1
CDR3 protein: CSGLDKTLNTEAFF
CDR3 DNA: TGCAGCGGCCTGGACAAGACGCTGAACACTGAAGCTTTCTTT

D gene: -
J gene: TRBJ1-4
clone size: once
V gene: TRBV27
CDR3 protein: CASSVHRAGGEKLFF
CDR3 DNA: TGTGCCAGCAGTGTCCACAGGGCTGGAGGTGAAAAACTGTTTTTT

D gene: -
J gene: TRBJ2-3
clone size: -
V gene: TRBV5-1
CDR3 protein: CASEVGVGTTDTQYF
CDR3 DNA: TGCGCCAGCGAGGTAGGAGTGGGGACCACAGATACGCAGTATTTT

D gene: -
J gene: TRBJ1-6
clone size: -
V gene: TRBV21-1
CDR3 protein: CASSKKGPVKGLPDNSPLHF
CDR3 DNA: TGTGCCAGCAGCAAGAAGGGTCCTGTGAAAGGCCTCCCTGATAATTCACCCCTCCACTTT